The clone carrying this T cell receptor beta chain has a handful of counts. Antigen unknown. Primers: 60 Vbeta forward and 13 Jbeta reverse. Profiled with immunoSEQ multiplex PCR; TCRdb holds only in-frame clones, not every one. The sample yields under 200,000 clones, 70% to 80% seen once. Trimming stripped 5 bases from V and 2 bases from J, with 12 bases between. Germline V gives CDR1 SGHTA, CDR2 FQGTGA. The CDR3 spans 14 residues. These data are taken from a study of cytomegalovirus exposure and HLA in healthy donors. Findings of the study overall: The study put some 150 TCR beta chains on its list as cytomegalovirus-associated. Most TCR beta V segments were productive about 90% or about 30% of the time in an earlier analysis.

The chain is built from TRBV7-3 and TRBJ2-5; tentative D call: TRBD2 (6 bases). The sequencing input was PBMCs. The clonotype was recovered from a male donor in good health and CMV-seropositive. CDR3 amino acids: CASSRTGGQETQYF. The CDR3 coding sequence is TGTGCCAGCAGCCGAACCGGGGGTCAAGAGACCCAGTACTTC.